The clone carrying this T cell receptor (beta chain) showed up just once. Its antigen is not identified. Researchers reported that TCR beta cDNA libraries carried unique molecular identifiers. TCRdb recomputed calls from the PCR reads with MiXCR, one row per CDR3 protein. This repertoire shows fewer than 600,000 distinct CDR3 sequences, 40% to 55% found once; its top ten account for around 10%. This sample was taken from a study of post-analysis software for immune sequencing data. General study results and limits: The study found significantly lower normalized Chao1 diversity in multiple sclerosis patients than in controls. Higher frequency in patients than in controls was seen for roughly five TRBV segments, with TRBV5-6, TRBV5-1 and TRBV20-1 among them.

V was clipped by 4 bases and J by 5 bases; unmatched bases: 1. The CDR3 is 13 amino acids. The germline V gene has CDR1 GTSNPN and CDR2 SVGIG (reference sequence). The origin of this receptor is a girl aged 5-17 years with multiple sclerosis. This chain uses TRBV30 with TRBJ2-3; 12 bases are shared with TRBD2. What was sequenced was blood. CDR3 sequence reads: CAWTSGREDTQYF. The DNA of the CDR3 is TGTGCCTGGACTAGCGGGAGGGAAGATACGCAGTATTTT.